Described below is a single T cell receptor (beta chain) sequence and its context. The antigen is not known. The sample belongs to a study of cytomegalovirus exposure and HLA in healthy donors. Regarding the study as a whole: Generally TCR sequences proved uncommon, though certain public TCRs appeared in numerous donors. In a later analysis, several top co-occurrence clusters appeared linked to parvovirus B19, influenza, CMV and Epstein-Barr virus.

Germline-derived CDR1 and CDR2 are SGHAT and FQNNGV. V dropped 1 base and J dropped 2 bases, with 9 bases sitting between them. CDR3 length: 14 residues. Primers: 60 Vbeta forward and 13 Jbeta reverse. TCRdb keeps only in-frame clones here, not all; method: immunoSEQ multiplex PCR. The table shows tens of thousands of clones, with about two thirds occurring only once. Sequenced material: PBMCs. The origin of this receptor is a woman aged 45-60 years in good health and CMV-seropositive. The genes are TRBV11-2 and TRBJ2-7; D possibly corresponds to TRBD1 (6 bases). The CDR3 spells CASSLAGATYEQYF. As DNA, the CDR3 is TGTGCCAGCAGCTTAGCAGGGGCCACCTACGAGCAGTACTTC.